These T cell receptor beta chains were read from a single sample in a study of blood T cell repertoires in COVID-19. Produced via immunoSEQ multiplex PCR; TCRdb's table is partial and in-frame only. This repertoire shows nearly 350,000 clones, 85% to 90% found once; its top ten account for more than 5%. The material sequenced was peripheral blood. These TCRs come from a woman aged 50 to 60 with COVID-19, enrolled during active disease. CDR3s include the opening cysteine and the closing phenylalanine or tryptophan. A D gene is named only where the DNA matches it firmly.

j_call cdr3_length v_call d_call cdr3_nt cdr3_aa
TRBJ1-6 14 TRBV30 NA TGTGCCTTTCCAGTGGCTGGTGGTAATTCACCCCTCCACTTT CAFPVAGGNSPLHF
TRBJ2-3 18 TRBV19 NA TGTGCCAGTACCTCCCCTCCTGGGCGGGGCATTAGCACAGATACGCAGTATTTT CASTSPPGRGISTDTQYF
TRBJ2-2 16 TRBV6-5 NA TGTGCCAGCAGTTACGACGTCAGGGGGGACACCGGGGAGCTGTTTTTT CASSYDVRGDTGELFF
TRBJ1-5 15 TRBV27 NA TGTGCCAGCAGTTCCACCTGGACAGGCAATCAGCCCCAGCATTTT CASSSTWTGNQPQHF
TRBJ2-7 14 TRBV5-1 NA TGCGCCAGCAGCTTGAGTGCGGGGTCCTACGAGCAGTACTTC CASSLSAGSYEQYF
TRBJ1-1 15 TRBV15 TRBD1 TGTGCCACCAGCAGAGAGACAGGGCTGACCACTGAAGCTTTCTTT CATSRETGLTTEAFF
TRBJ1-2 14 TRBV11-3 TRBD1 TGTGCCAGCAGCCTAGGGACAGGAGACTATGGCTACACCTTC CASSLGTGDYGYTF
TRBJ2-1 15 TRBV27 NA TGTGCCAGCAGTTTAATACGGACAAGAAGCAATGAGCAGTTCTTC CASSLIRTRSNEQFF
TRBJ1-3 14 TRBV4-3 NA TGCGCCAGCAGCCAAGAGAGTACTGGAAACACCATATATTTT CASSQESTGNTIYF
TRBJ1-2 15 TRBV9 TRBD1 TGTGCCAGCAGCGTAGGGCCGGGACAGGGTGGGGGCTACACCTTC CASSVGPGQGGGYTF
TRBJ2-5 16 TRBV15 TRBD2 TGTGCCACCAGCAAACCGGGACTAGCGGGACAAGAGACCCAGTACTTC CATSKPGLAGQETQYF
TRBJ2-2 18 TRBV7-6 TRBD2 TGTGCCAGCAGCTTAAGGACTAGCGGGAGGGCGGACACCGGGGAGCTGTTTTTT CASSLRTSGRADTGELFF
TRBJ2-2 17 TRBV11-2 TRBD2 TGTGCCAGCAGCTTAGCCCTGAGCGGGAGTTACACCGGGGAGCTGTTTTTT CASSLALSGSYTGELFF
TRBJ2-1 15 TRBV5-1 TRBD2 TGCGCCAGCAGCCCACTAGCGGGAGGGCGGAATGAGCAGTTCTTC CASSPLAGGRNEQFF
TRBJ2-3 15 TRBV7-9 NA TGTGCCAGCAGCTTAGACGGCGGGAACACAGATACGCAGTATTTT CASSLDGGNTDTQYF
TRBJ1-4 17 TRBV4-1 TRBD1 TGCGCCAGCAGCCAACAACCCGGGACAGGCCGGGGTGAAAAACTGTTTTTT CASSQQPGTGRGEKLFF